This T cell receptor beta chain is from a study of cytomegalovirus exposure and HLA in healthy donors. This clone has more than one count but fewer than ten. Its specificity is unknown. This CDR3 region has 16 residues. Trimming cost V 4 bases and J 0 bases; bases outside gene matches: 1. In germline, CDR1 is GTSNPN, CDR2 SVGIG (reference sequence). Primers: 60 Vbeta forward and 13 Jbeta reverse. Here immunoSEQ multiplex PCR was the method, and the copy in TCRdb shows in-frame clones only, minus some. The sample lists 150,000 to 200,000 clones, about 82% seen once, with around 1.6% in the top ten. Study observations and caveats: A list of approximately 160 TCR beta chains associated with cytomegalovirus was given. According to an earlier analysis, most TCR beta V segments yielded productive rearrangements about 87% or about 30% of the time.

The gene calls are TRBV30 and TRBJ2-2; the match to TRBD2 covers 14 bases. The TCR was taken from a man between 18 and 29 years old in good health and CMV-seronegative. The sample taken for sequencing was PBMCs. The DNA for the CDR3 is TGTGCCTGGACGGGACTAGCGGGGGCGAACACCGGGGAGCTGTTTTTT. This encodes CAWTGLAGANTGELFF.